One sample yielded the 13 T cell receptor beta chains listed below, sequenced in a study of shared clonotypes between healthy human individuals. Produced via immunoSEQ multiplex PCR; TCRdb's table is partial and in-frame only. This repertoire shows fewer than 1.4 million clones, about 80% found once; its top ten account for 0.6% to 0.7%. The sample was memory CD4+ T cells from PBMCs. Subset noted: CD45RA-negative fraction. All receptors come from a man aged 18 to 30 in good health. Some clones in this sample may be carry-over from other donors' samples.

The CDR3, as DNA: TGTGCCAGTAGTGCTCAAACTAGCGGCAATGAGCAGTTCTTC. Translating it yields CASSAQTSGNEQFF. V usage is TRBV19 and J usage is TRBJ2-1; 8 bases match TRBD2. This CDR3 is 14 amino acids long. With V trimmed by 5 bases and J by 6 bases, 6 bases remained unmatched. Germline V lookup: CDR1 LNHDA, CDR2 SQIVND (reference sequence).

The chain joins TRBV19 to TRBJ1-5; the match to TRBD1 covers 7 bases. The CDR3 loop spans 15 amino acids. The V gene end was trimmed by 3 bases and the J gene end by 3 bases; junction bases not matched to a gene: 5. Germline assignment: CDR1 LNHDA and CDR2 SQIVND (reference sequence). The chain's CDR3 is CASSMLQGSNQPQHF. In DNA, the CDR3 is TGTGCCAGTAGTATGCTACAGGGGTCCAATCAGCCCCAGCATTTT.

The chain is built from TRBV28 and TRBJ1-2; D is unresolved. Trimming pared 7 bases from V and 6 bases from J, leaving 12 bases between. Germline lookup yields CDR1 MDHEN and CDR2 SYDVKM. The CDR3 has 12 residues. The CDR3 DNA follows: TGTGCCAGCACCTCCGGTGTGGATGGCTACACCTTC. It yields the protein CASTSGVDGYTF.

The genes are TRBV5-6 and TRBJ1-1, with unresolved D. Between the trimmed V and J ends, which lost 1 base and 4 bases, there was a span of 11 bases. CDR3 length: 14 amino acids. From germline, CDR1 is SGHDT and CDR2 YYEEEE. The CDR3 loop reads CASSLWEVGTEAFF. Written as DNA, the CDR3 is TGTGCCAGCAGCTTGTGGGAGGTGGGCACTGAAGCTTTCTTT.

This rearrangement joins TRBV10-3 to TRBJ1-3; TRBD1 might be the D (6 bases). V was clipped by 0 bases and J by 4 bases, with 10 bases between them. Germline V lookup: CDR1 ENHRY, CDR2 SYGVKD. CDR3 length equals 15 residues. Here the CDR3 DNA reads TGTGCCATCAGTGAGTCGGCAGGGGCAGGAAACACCATATATTTT. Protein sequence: CAISESAGAGNTIYF.

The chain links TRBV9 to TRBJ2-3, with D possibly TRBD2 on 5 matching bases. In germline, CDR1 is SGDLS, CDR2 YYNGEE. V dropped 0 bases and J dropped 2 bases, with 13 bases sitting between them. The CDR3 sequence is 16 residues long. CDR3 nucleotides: TGTGCCAGCAGCGTAGCTGAAGGGAGAATCACAGATACGCAGTATTTT. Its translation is CASSVAEGRITDTQYF.

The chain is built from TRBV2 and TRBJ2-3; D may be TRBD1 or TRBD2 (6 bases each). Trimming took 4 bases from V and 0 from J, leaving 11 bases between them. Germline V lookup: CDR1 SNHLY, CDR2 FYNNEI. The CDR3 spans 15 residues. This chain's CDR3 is CASSVGGSSTDTQYF. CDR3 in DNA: TGTGCCAGCAGTGTAGGGGGGTCTAGCACAGATACGCAGTATTTT.

The CDR3 nucleotides read TGTGCCAGCAGCCATAGCGGGGGGCTGGCAGATACGCAGTATTTT. Its protein product is CASSHSGGLADTQYF. V and J are TRBV7-2 and TRBJ2-3; 10 nucleotides align to TRBD2. CDR1 and CDR2 from the germline V gene are SGHTA and FQGNSA. The CDR3 runs 15 residues. The ends lost 5 bases at V and 4 bases at J; junction bases unmatched: 6.

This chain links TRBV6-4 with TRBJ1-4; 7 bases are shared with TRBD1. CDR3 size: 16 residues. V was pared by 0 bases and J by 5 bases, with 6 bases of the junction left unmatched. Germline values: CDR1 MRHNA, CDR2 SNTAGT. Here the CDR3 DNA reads TGTGCCAGCAGTGACTCCATGGGACAGTTCAATGAAAAACTGTTTTTT. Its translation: CASSDSMGQFNEKLFF.

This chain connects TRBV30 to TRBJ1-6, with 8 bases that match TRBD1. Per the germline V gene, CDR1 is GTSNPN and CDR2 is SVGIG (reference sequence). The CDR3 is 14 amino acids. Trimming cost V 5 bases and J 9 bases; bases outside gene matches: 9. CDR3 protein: CAWRRGQGASPLHF. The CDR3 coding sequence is TGTGCCTGGCGGCGTGGACAGGGAGCTTCACCCCTCCACTTT.

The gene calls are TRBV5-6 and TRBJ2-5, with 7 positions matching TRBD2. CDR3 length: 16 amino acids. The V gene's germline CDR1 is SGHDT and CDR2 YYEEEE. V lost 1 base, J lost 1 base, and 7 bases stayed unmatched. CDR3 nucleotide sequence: TGTGCCAGCAGCTTGTTGGGGGGGACCCCCCAAGAGACCCAGTACTTC. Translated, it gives CASSLLGGTPQETQYF.

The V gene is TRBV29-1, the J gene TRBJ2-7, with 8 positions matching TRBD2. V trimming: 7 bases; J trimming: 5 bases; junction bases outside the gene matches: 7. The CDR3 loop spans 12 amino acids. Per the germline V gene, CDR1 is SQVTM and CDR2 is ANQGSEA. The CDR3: CSACPGGDEQYF. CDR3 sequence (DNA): TGCAGCGCCTGCCCGGGGGGGGACGAGCAGTACTTC.

The CDR3 here is CASSSGSGSSEQYF. The CDR3 coding sequence is TGTGCCAGCAGCTCCGGCAGCGGGAGTTCCGAGCAGTACTTC. The gene calls are TRBV7-9 and TRBJ2-7; the match to TRBD2 covers 8 bases. CDR1 SEHNR and CDR2 FQNEAQ come from the germline V gene (reference sequence). Losses at the gene ends were 4 bases for V and 6 bases for J; bases not matched to a gene: 8. This CDR3 region has 14 residues.